Sequencing of this TCR beta chain was carried out in a study of glioma-infiltrating T cells after dendritic cell vaccination. Study in general: Between about 2002 and 2013, patients got autologous tumor lysate-pulsed dendritic cell vaccines. Patients received three intradermal dendritic cell vaccine injections at biweekly intervals.

Time point defined: after dendritic cell vaccination, including at tumor progression/relapse. Patients had residual fresh-frozen tumor tissue and more than two years of survival data. No glioblastoma patient carried an isocitrate dehydrogenase mutation. V lost 4 bases, J lost 6 bases, and 15 bases lay in between. CDR1 MNHEY and CDR2 SMNVEV come from the germline V gene (reference sequence). CDR3 length: 15 residues. Assay: immunoSEQ multiplex PCR; the TCRdb copy retains only in-frame clones and omits some. The sample lists approximately 110,000 clones, almost 90% seen once, with 2.5% to 3% in the top ten.

V and J are TRBV27 and TRBJ1-4, with D possibly matching TRBD1 (5 bases). The TCR sequence derives from a human donor with glioblastoma. The material was blood, obtained after dendritic cell vaccination. The CDR3 nucleotides are TGTGCCAGCAGTTCCGGCCCCGGGGGGTATGAAAAACTGTTTTTT. Translated, it gives CASSSGPGGYEKLFF.